Below, 14 T cell receptor beta chains from the same sample are listed, as sequenced in a study of shared clonotypes between healthy human individuals. CD45RO-negative, CCR7-selected cells formed the naive CD8 fraction, which excluded terminally differentiated effector memory CD45RA+ cells. Produced via immunoSEQ multiplex PCR; TCRdb's table is partial and in-frame only. The data hold approximately 2,000,000 clones, with over 85% observed a single time. The sequencing input was naive CD8+ T cells from PBMCs. These receptors all stem from a man younger than 30 in good health. Some clones in this sample may be carry-over from other donors' samples.

In nucleotides, the CDR3 is TGTGCCAGCAGCTTTTCGGACACTGAAGCTTTCTTT. Translation: CASSFSDTEAFF. This chain joins TRBV5-6 and TRBJ1-1, with D unresolved. The length of the CDR3 is 12 residues. Germline V gives CDR1 SGHDT, CDR2 YYEEEE. Trimming removed 2 bases at V and 3 bases at J, with 5 bases between.

V is TRBV6-5 and J is TRBJ2-7, with D unclear. CDR3 size: 15 residues. Germline V gene sequence: CDR1 MNHEY, CDR2 SVGAGI. Trimming took 3 bases from V and 7 from J, leaving 19 bases between them. This chain's CDR3 is CASSYDRVTYGEQYF. In nucleotides, the CDR3 is TGTGCCAGCAGTTATGACCGGGTAACCTACGGGGAGCAGTACTTC.

The V call is TRBV2, the J call TRBJ1-2; possibly TRBD1 for D (5 bases). Germline V gene data show CDR1 as SNHLY and CDR2 as FYNNEI. This CDR3 is 13 amino acids long. The germline V and J ends were trimmed by 2 bases and 4 bases, with 8 bases remaining between them. The CDR3 DNA is TGTGCCAGCAGTGAAAGACAGTTCTATGGCTACACCTTC. This codes for CASSERQFYGYTF.

V and J are TRBV4-3 and TRBJ2-2; TRBD1 aligns across 9 bases. In germline, CDR1 is LGHNA, CDR2 YSLEER. With V trimmed by 8 bases and J by 5 bases, 6 bases remained unmatched. The CDR3 contains 14 residues. CDR3 in amino acids: CASRDRESTGELFF. CDR3 DNA: TGCGCCAGCCGGGACAGGGAAAGTACCGGGGAGCTGTTTTTT.

V gene TRBV18 combines with J gene TRBJ1-5; possible D gene TRBD1, 6 bases. Germline-derived CDR1 and CDR2 are KGHSH and LQKENI. V was cut by 1 base and J by 3 bases, with 7 bases left in between. The CDR3 is 14 residues long. The CDR3 DNA sequence: TGTGCCAGCTCACCACGACAGGTCAATCAGCCCCAGCATTTT. Residues: CASSPRQVNQPQHF.

V is TRBV4-3 and J is TRBJ1-2; D not resolved. CDR1 is LGHNA and CDR2 is YSLEER in the germline V gene. Trimming removed 0 bases at V and 5 bases at J, with 7 bases between. This CDR3 spans 13 amino acids. The CDR3 region has the DNA TGCGCCAGCAGCCAAGATGAGAGATATGGCTACACCTTC. Amino acid sequence: CASSQDERYGYTF.

This rearrangement joins TRBV27 to TRBJ2-2; no clear D. This CDR3 is built from 12 residues. Trimming pared 1 base from V and 8 bases from J, leaving 5 bases between. The germline V gene has CDR1 MNHEY and CDR2 SMNVEV (reference sequence). CDR3 amino acids: CASSLLKGELFF. Written as DNA, the CDR3 is TGTGCCAGCAGTTTATTGAAGGGGGAGCTGTTTTTT.

V usage is TRBV6-6 and J usage is TRBJ2-1; 7 nucleotides align to TRBD2. CDR1 MNHNY and CDR2 SVGAGI come from the germline V gene (reference sequence). The V gene end was trimmed by 4 bases and the J gene end by 8 bases; junction bases not matched to a gene: 14. This CDR3 spans 16 amino acids. This CDR3 reads CASSFGGGRAQDEQFF. The CDR3 nucleotides read TGTGCCAGCAGTTTTGGAGGTGGGAGGGCCCAGGATGAGCAGTTCTTC.

The chain recombines TRBV27 with TRBJ2-7; 13 positions match TRBD2. Trimming took 2 bases from V and 3 from J; bases not matched to a gene: 7. Germline assignment: CDR1 MNHEY and CDR2 SMNVEV (reference sequence). This CDR3 is built from 17 residues. In DNA, the CDR3 is TGTGCCAGCAGTTTAAGGCCGGGACTAGCGGGAAACTACGAGCAGTACTTC. Translating gives CASSLRPGLAGNYEQYF.

The chain links TRBV7-2 to TRBJ2-7; either TRBD1 or TRBD2 may fit D (5 bases each). V lost 8 bases to trimming and J lost 5 bases, with 10 bases between them. This CDR3 has 11 residues. Per germline, CDR1 SGHTA and CDR2 FQGNSA. CDR3 loop: CASLRGNEQYF. The DNA for the CDR3 is TGTGCCAGCCTCCGGGGCAACGAGCAGTACTTC.

With respect to this clone: The same CDR3 can be traced to other DNA sequences in this sample. This chain connects TRBV5-1 to TRBJ2-1; possible D gene TRBD1, 5 bases. Trimming removed 0 bases from V and 6 bases from J, with 10 bases in between. CDR1 is SGHRS and CDR2 is YFSETQ in the germline V gene. The CDR3 runs to 14 residues. In DNA form, the CDR3 reads TGCGCCAGCAGCTTGGGGTGGGGCCGCAATGAGCAGTTCTTC. Amino acids: CASSLGWGRNEQFF.

The J gene is TRBJ2-7, the V gene TRBV7-6; TRBD1 aligns across 8 bases. Looked up from germline, CDR1 is SGHVS and CDR2 is FNYEAQ. After removal of 1 base from V and 2 bases from J, the junction contained 7 bases not matched to a gene. The CDR3 is 16 residues long. CDR3 region: CASSLGTGTGTYEQYF. In DNA, the CDR3 is TGTGCCAGCAGCTTAGGGACCGGGACAGGAACCTACGAGCAGTACTTC.

V usage is TRBV6-4 and J usage is TRBJ2-7, with 7 positions matching TRBD2. V gave up 6 bases and J gave up 2 bases; unmatched junction bases: 7. Germline V gene data show CDR1 as MRHNA and CDR2 as SNTAGT. The CDR3 sequence is 14 residues long. In nucleotides, the CDR3 is TGTGCCAGCAGGAGGAGAGGGAGGGCCTACGAGCAGTACTTC. It encodes CASRRRGRAYEQYF.

As for this clone: The sample contains more than one DNA sequence encoding this CDR3. The chain is built from TRBV27 and TRBJ2-6; 11 nucleotides agree with TRBD1. The CDR3 sequence is 16 residues long. Looked up from germline, CDR1 is MNHEY and CDR2 is SMNVEV (reference sequence). The V and J ends lost 3 bases and 2 bases, in that order; junction bases with no gene match: 0. The CDR3 coding sequence is TGTGCCAGCAGTTTGGGACAGGGGGCTGGGGCCAACGTCCTGACTTTC. Protein product: CASSLGQGAGANVLTF.